The clone carrying this T cell receptor (beta chain) was detected ten times or more. The antigen remains unidentified. This CDR3 region has 12 residues. Germline lookup yields CDR1 DFQATT and CDR2 SNEGSKA (reference sequence). With 6 bases removed from V and 10 bases from J, the gap between germline ends came to 13 bases. Researchers amplified the TCR beta CDR3 regions from RNA transcripts. HTBI primers drove first-round RT-PCR of the TCR CDR3. TCRdb re-called the multiplex PCR reads with MiXCR, one entry per CDR3 protein. This sample has 300,000 or so distinct CDR3 sequences, with approximately 15% found just once. These data belong to a study of T cells in Graves' hyperthyroidism and ophthalmopathy. Study-level results: For ophthalmopathy, model prediction preceded onset by a median about 6.4 months.

Lactation, pregnancy, other autoimmune disease or uncontrolled infection led to exclusion of patients. The PBMCs had their origin in roughly 9.4 ml of fresh peripheral blood. The chain employs TRBV20-1 and TRBJ1-6; the D gene is possibly TRBD1 (6 bases). The TCR comes from a woman in her sixties or seventies with Graves' ophthalmopathy. Sequencing was carried out using blood. CDR3 DNA sequence: TGCAGTGCCCGGACAGTTGGGTCACCCCTCCACTTT. Translated: CSARTVGSPLHF.